This TCR beta chain originates from a study of cytomegalovirus exposure and HLA in healthy donors. V was shortened by 2 bases and J by 4 bases, with 12 bases between the two germline ends. Germline V gene data show CDR1 as SGDLS and CDR2 as YYNGEE. This CDR3 spans 14 amino acids. The primer mix had 60 Vbeta and 13 Jbeta primers. The repertoire was sequenced with immunoSEQ multiplex PCR; TCRdb's copy has only in-frame clones and lacks some. Counted here are about 160,000 clones, roughly 78% occurring once; the ten biggest clones make up 2.1%. The specimen sequenced was PBMCs. The chain recombines TRBV9 with TRBJ1-2; D remains unclear. This TCR derives from a man in his forties in good health and CMV-seronegative. The CDR3 protein is CASSVQEYGYGYTF. The CDR3 bases are TGTGCCAGCAGCGTTCAGGAATACGGCTATGGCTACACCTTC.